The entry below describes one TCR beta chain. Naivety among CD8 cells was defined by CD45RO negativity and positive CCR7 selection, thereby excluding terminally differentiated effector memory CD45RA+ cells. The CDR3 is 17 amino acids. The germline V gene has CDR1 GTSNPN and CDR2 SVGIG (reference sequence). The assay was immunoSEQ multiplex PCR, and TCRdb's table has in-frame clones only and misses some. The sample lists about 580,000 clones, 95% to 98% occurring once. This entry belongs to a study of shared clonotypes between healthy human individuals. The TCR originated in a man aged 30 to 45 in good health. What was sequenced was naive CD8+ T cells sorted from blood. This chain joins TRBV30 and TRBJ2-2, with unresolved D. The CDR3 DNA reads as TGTGCTCTAGGAGTTGACCTCACCTCGGCGGACACCGGGGAGCTGTTTTTT. It specifies CALGVDLTSADTGELFF.